The T cell receptor beta chain described here comes from a study of T cells after yellow fever vaccination. The wider study: It was SMART-Seq v4 Ultra Low Input that prepared the fractions with low cell numbers. Study observations and caveats: Booster samples showed a return of most primary-vaccination clones (roughly 96% CD4, approximately 85% CD8). Researchers cautioned that FACS-sorted repertoires could harbor abundant clonotypes contaminating from the bulk population.

TCR cDNA, made by 5'RACE template switching, carried an added universal primer site and UMIs. Each CDR3 protein gets one entry after TCRdb re-called the 5' RACE reads with MiXCR. Found here are more than 450,000 distinct CDR3 sequences, around a fifth of them singletons; the top ten hold roughly a sixth. To note about this clonotype: The target antigen is unknown.

In germline, CDR1 is SQVTM, CDR2 ANQGSEA. The CDR3 totals 16 residues. The ends lost 4 bases at V and 2 bases at J; junction bases unmatched: 8. The sequence was obtained from a man younger than 35 who received the YFV17D yellow fever vaccine. The chain uses TRBV29-1 and TRBJ2-5; 12 positions agree with TRBD2. Sample: PBMCs, taken more than 20 days after the first yellow fever vaccination. The CDR3 DNA reads as TGCAGCGTTGTCGTCGCTAGCGGGGGGGCGCAAGAGACCCAGTACTTC. This codes for CSVVVASGGAQETQYF.